This T cell receptor (beta chain) was recorded in a study of metastatic and nonmetastatic thyroid tumors. Trimming took 1 base from V and 4 from J, leaving 11 bases between them. Germline V gene sequence: CDR1 DFQATT, CDR2 SNEGSKA (reference sequence). The CDR3 has 14 residues. TCRdb re-called clones via MiXCR from the PCR reads. The table has about 31,000 clones, over 15% seen once. Patients underwent thyroid surgery, and none had received any treatment before it. The chain joins TRBV20-1 to TRBJ1-3; D perhaps matches TRBD1 (6 bases). The sample taken for sequencing was blood. This receptor was obtained from a female donor with papillary thyroid cancer or a benign thyroid nodule (not recorded which). Some clones in this sample may be carry-over from other donors' samples. Here the CDR3 DNA reads TGCAGTGCTAGAGTGGGGGGCTCAGGAAACACCATATATTTT. Amino acid sequence: CSARVGGSGNTIYF.